What follows describes a single T cell receptor beta chain. The sample comes from a study of blood T cell repertoires in COVID-19. Turning to the study itself: Specimens from acute and convalescent COVID-19 originated in the United States, Italy and Spain. PBMCs, B-cell-depleted T cells, or T cells were the source of the cDNA or gDNA that made up the material.

In the original processing: Quantification of nucleated cells was approximated via reference gene primer amplification. Profiling relied on immunoSEQ multiplex PCR, and the TCRdb table lists in-frame clones only, not all of them. V and J calls and clone size are given by that table; D and trimming were obtained from the DNA. The sample records under 55,000 clones, around 84% being singletons. Sequenced sample: peripheral blood. The receptor was derived from a man over 45 with acute or convalescent COVID-19.

The CDR3: CASSDRGTGTDTQYF. In DNA form, the CDR3 reads TGTGCCAGCAGCGACAGAGGGACTGGGACAGATACGCAGTATTTT. J is TRBJ2-3 and V is TRBV7-2; possible D gene TRBD2, 6 bases. With 5 bases removed from V and 3 bases from J, the gap between germline ends came to 15 bases. CDR3 length equals 15 residues. Germline V gene sequence: CDR1 SGHTA, CDR2 FQGNSA.